The clone carrying this TCR beta chain was counted at least ten times. Its antigen remains unidentified. This record comes from a study of beta chain features in type 1 diabetes. Whole-study context: On cell yields, gender and age, patients and healthy donors were similar. Study observations and caveats: In the patient group, naive, central memory and Treg TCRB repertoires seemed more alike than in the healthy donor group. Still unanswered here is whether HLA type influences TCRB rearrangement. A moderate, significant TCRB CDR3 shortening appeared in type 1 diabetes across four CD4+ subsets.

V dropped 10 bases and J dropped 8 bases, with 15 bases sitting between them. The CDR3 has 13 residues. CDR1 is MNHNY, CDR2 SVGAGI, per germline (reference sequence). Around 100 mL of blood, on average, came from one heparinised draw per donor. The entirety of the isolated RNA underwent reverse transcription, so expressed TCRB transcripts were sequenced. Method: immunoSEQ multiplex PCR; TCRdb's copy keeps in-frame clones and lacks some. Of more than 300,000 clones listed, approximately 9.9% are singletons. This TCR derives from a man between 25 and 39 years old with type 1 diabetes. This chain joins TRBV6-6 and TRBJ1-6, with unresolved D. Material for sequencing was central memory CD4+ T cells from blood. CDR3 sequence (DNA): TGTGCCACCAGGTTCCGAATGGATTCACCCCTCCACTTT. This codes for CATRFRMDSPLHF.